This TCR beta chain was obtained from a study of T cell clonotyping in hematopoietic cell transplantation. TCRdb keeps only in-frame clones here, not all; method: immunoSEQ multiplex PCR. The sample holds about 11,000 clones; 40% to 55% are singletons and the top ten take over 7%. Trimming removed 5 bases from V and 5 bases from J, with 21 bases in between. The length of the CDR3 is 16 residues. In germline, CDR1 is PRHDT, CDR2 FYEKMQ (reference sequence). This clone turned up a few times. Antigen: not known. Recipient blood drawn about 28 days pretransplant and days 30, 100, 180 after. Findings and caveats of the study: Broader posttransplant TCR repertoire diversity was predicted by graft donor and pretransplant recipient Inverse Simpson Index values. Pathologically expanded recipient clonotypes increased progressively from day 30 to day 180 as diversity fell. Without cell sorting, CD4 versus CD8 contributions remain unresolved.

This material consisted of PBMCs, taken 30 days after allogeneic stem cell transplant. This chain connects TRBV13 to TRBJ1-1; perhaps TRBD1 as D (6 bases). This sequence was found in a male patient aged 45-59 years who had an allogeneic stem cell transplant from an unrelated donor, so the T cells may come from the graft donor. Some clones in this sample may be carry-over from other donors' samples. This CDR3 reads CASSPKGGRQRTEAFF. In nucleotides, the CDR3 is TGTGCCAGCAGCCCTAAAGGGGGGCGGCAGCGGACTGAAGCTTTCTTT. The full variable domain, with the rest looked up from reference TRBV13 and TRBJ1-1, is AAGVIQSPRHLIKEKRETATLKCYPIPRHDTVYWYQQGPGQDPQFLISFYEKMQSDKGSIPDRFSAQQFSDYHSELNMSSLELGDSALYFCASSPKGGRQRTEAFFGQGTRLTVV.